The 20 T cell receptor beta chains below come from one sample, sequenced in a study of graft-versus-host responses after intestinal transplantation. The assay was immunoSEQ multiplex PCR, and TCRdb's table has in-frame clones only and misses some. The sample lists over 75,000 clones, 88% occurring once. Their antigens are not known. The sequences come from unstimulated CD4+ T cells sorted from spleen or lymph node cells, collected before transplant. The origin of the receptors is a human donor who was the organ donor for an intestinal transplant.

The chain recombines TRBV7-6 with TRBJ1-1; D might be TRBD1 (5 bases). Trimming took off 6 bases at V and 2 bases at J, with 10 bases between the two ends. CDR3 size: 13 residues. From germline, CDR1 is SGHVS and CDR2 FNYEAQ. The CDR3 region is CASRVDTNTEAFF. DNA for the CDR3: TGTGCCAGCAGGGTGGACACCAACACTGAAGCTTTCTTT.

This chain uses TRBV2 with TRBJ1-6; 7 bases agree with TRBD1. CDR1 SNHLY and CDR2 FYNNEI come from the germline V gene. With V trimmed by 7 bases and J by 7 bases, 10 bases remained unmatched. CDR3 size: 15 residues. The CDR3 loop reads CASTRTGSRNSPLHF. CDR3 nucleotide sequence: TGTGCCAGCACCCGGACAGGTTCCCGAAATTCACCCCTCCACTTT.

This chain joins TRBV7-2 and TRBJ2-1; D might be TRBD2 (5 bases). CDR3 size: 14 residues. The germline gives CDR1 SGHTA, CDR2 FQGNSA. V was cut by 5 bases and J by 0 bases, with 8 bases left in between. The CDR3 sequence is CASSQAVSYNEQFF. The CDR3 DNA reads as TGTGCCAGCAGCCAAGCGGTCTCCTACAATGAGCAGTTCTTC.

This chain joins TRBV4-2 and TRBJ2-1; TRBD2 aligns across 10 bases. The V gene's germline CDR1 is LGHNA and CDR2 YNFKEQ. CDR3 length: 13 residues. Trimming took 1 base from V and 15 from J; bases not matched to a gene: 6. CDR3 nucleotide sequence: TGTGCCAGCAGCCAAGCCCTAGCGGGGGTGATGTTCTTC. Residues: CASSQALAGVMFF.

The chain has TRBV6-1 and TRBJ1-2; D remains ambiguous. V was clipped by 6 bases and J by 7 bases, with 12 bases between them. CDR1 and CDR2 from the germline V gene are MNHNS and SASEGT. This CDR3 spans 12 amino acids. CDR3 nucleotides: TGTGCCAGCAGGGTCGGTAGTTTTGGCTACACCTTC. Protein: CASRVGSFGYTF.

The chain uses TRBV4-1 and TRBJ2-5, with TRBD2 identical over 8 bases. Looked up from germline, CDR1 is MGHRA and CDR2 is YSYEKL. The J segment lost 4 bases and the V segment lost 1 base, leaving 8 bases of the junction unmatched. The CDR3 loop spans 16 amino acids. The CDR3 DNA sequence: TGCGCCAGCAGCCAAGGTCCGGGAGGGCCCATAGAGACCCAGTACTTC. Its translation is CASSQGPGGPIETQYF.

The rearrangement uses TRBV15 and TRBJ2-5, with TRBD1 as a possible D gene (5 bases). The CDR3 runs to 15 residues. V was clipped by 5 bases and J by 10 bases, with 23 bases between them. Germline V gene lookup returns CDR1 LNHNV and CDR2 YYDKDF (reference sequence). CDR3 region: CATSRYSQGPQDQYF. The CDR3 DNA reads TGTGCCACCAGCCGATACTCCCAGGGCCCCCAGGACCAGTACTTC.

The rearrangement links TRBV29-1 to TRBJ2-7, with 9 nucleotides matching TRBD1. CDR3 length: 15 amino acids. With 0 bases clipped from V and 4 bases from J, the junction kept 7 bases outside the gene matches. From germline, CDR1 is SQVTM and CDR2 ANQGSEA. CDR3 region: CSVEEGVTGGYEQYF. The CDR3 region has the DNA TGCAGCGTTGAAGAGGGGGTGACAGGGGGGTACGAGCAGTACTTC.

In DNA form, the CDR3 reads TGTGCCAGCAGTTACTCCTATAGCCGCTCATCCGGGGAGCTGTTTTTT. Translation gives CASSYSYSRSSGELFF. The rearrangement uses TRBV6-5 and TRBJ2-2; D gene unclear. V gave up 0 bases and J gave up 6 bases, with 14 bases separating them. The CDR3 covers 16 residues. Germline values: CDR1 MNHEY, CDR2 SVGAGI.

The rearrangement links TRBV7-3 to TRBJ2-7, with D maybe TRBD2 (6 bases). Germline lookup yields CDR1 SGHTA and CDR2 FQGTGA. The CDR3 is 10 amino acids. Trimming shortened V by 8 bases and J by 5 bases, and 7 bases separated the two germline ends. CDR3 sequence: CASGGNEQYF. The CDR3, as DNA: TGTGCCAGCGGAGGGAACGAGCAGTACTTC.

The V and J genes are TRBV7-9 and TRBJ2-3; TRBD1 is a possible D gene (6 bases). Germline loops: CDR1 SEHNR, CDR2 FQNEAQ (reference sequence). The CDR3 spans 14 residues. V was shortened by 5 bases and J by 4 bases, with 13 bases between the two germline ends. The CDR3 nucleotides read TGTGCCAGCAGCCACGACAGGATGGCAGATACGCAGTATTTT. Protein: CASSHDRMADTQYF. The full variable domain, completed using reference TRBV7-9 and TRBJ2-3, is DTGVSQNPRHKITKRGQNVTFRCDPISEHNRLYWYRQTLGQGPEFLTYFQNEAQLEKSRLLSDRFSAERPKGSFSTLEIQRTEQGDSAMYLCASSHDRMADTQYFGPGTRLTVL.

The chain links TRBV27 to TRBJ2-4; 8 bases are shared with TRBD2. The CDR3 spans 14 residues. Germline V CDR1 and CDR2: MNHEY, SMNVEV (reference sequence). After removal of 2 bases from V and 15 bases from J, the junction contained 12 bases not matched to a gene. The CDR3 loop reads CASSLRAGSGKGYF. The CDR3, as DNA: TGTGCCAGCAGTTTACGTGCGGGTAGCGGGAAAGGGTACTTC.

This chain links TRBV12-5 with TRBJ2-7; possible D gene TRBD1, 6 bases. This CDR3 contains 13 residues. Trimming took off 0 bases at V and 4 bases at J, with 7 bases between the two ends. CDR1 is LGHNT and CDR2 is FRNRAP in the germline V gene. The CDR3, as DNA: TGTGCTAGTGGTTTGGTCACAGGGTACGAGCAGTACTTC. This gives the protein CASGLVTGYEQYF.

The rearrangement joins TRBV18 to TRBJ2-7, with TRBD2 matching 9 bases. Germline trimming cut 2 bases from V and 5 bases from J; bases unmatched to any gene: 7. The CDR3 covers 15 residues. Germline lookup yields CDR1 KGHSH and CDR2 LQKENI. Here the CDR3 reads CASSPMTSGPDEQYF. In DNA, the CDR3 is TGTGCCAGCTCACCAATGACTAGCGGTCCTGACGAGCAGTACTTC.

The chain joins TRBV9 to TRBJ1-6, with D possibly matching TRBD1 (5 bases). The CDR3 length is 14 residues. The germline V gene encodes CDR1 SGDLS and CDR2 YYNGEE. Trimming cost V 1 base and J 4 bases, with 6 bases left between them. The DNA of the CDR3 is TGTGCCAGCAGCGTAAGGGGTTATAATTCACCCCTCCACTTT. This translates into CASSVRGYNSPLHF.

The V and J genes are TRBV28 and TRBJ2-7, with 10 positions matching TRBD2. V was pared by 5 bases and J by 10 bases, with 8 bases of the junction left unmatched. CDR3 length equals 13 residues. Per the germline V gene, CDR1 is MDHEN and CDR2 is SYDVKM. CDR3 residues: CASSPLAGMVQYF. The CDR3 coding sequence is TGTGCCAGCAGTCCACTAGCGGGAATGGTACAGTACTTC.

The V call is TRBV2, the J call TRBJ2-7; 8 nucleotides align to TRBD1. Germline CDR1 SNHLY, CDR2 FYNNEI. The J segment lost 4 bases and the V segment lost 4 bases, leaving 9 bases of the junction unmatched. The CDR3 is 15 amino acids. The CDR3 DNA follows: TGTGCCAGCAGTGTACGGTCAGGGGGCTTTTACGAGCAGTACTTC. This sequence encodes CASSVRSGGFYEQYF.

This chain links TRBV7-2 with TRBJ2-4; TRBD2 matches 8 bases. Germline CDR1 reads SGHTA; CDR2 reads FQGNSA. The V segment lost 1 base and the J segment 6 bases; nucleotides outside the gene matches: 2. The CDR3 is 14 amino acids. CDR3 sequence reads: CASSLDAGGNIQYF. CDR3 bases: TGTGCCAGCAGCTTAGACGCGGGAGGAAACATTCAGTACTTC.

This sequence joins TRBV28 and TRBJ2-7; D remains ambiguous. CDR3 length: 12 amino acids. V was cut by 2 bases and J by 6 bases, with 8 bases left in between. The germline gives CDR1 MDHEN, CDR2 SYDVKM. In DNA form, the CDR3 reads TGTGCCAGCAGTTTACTTCCCCGCGAGCAGTACTTC. Translated, it gives CASSLLPREQYF.

The chain is built from TRBV4-2 and TRBJ1-2; 7 nucleotides match TRBD1. Trimming took 4 bases from V and 4 from J; bases not matched to a gene: 9. The CDR3 runs to 15 residues. In germline, CDR1 is LGHNA, CDR2 YNFKEQ. This chain's CDR3 is CASSPADRDSYGYTF. The CDR3 coding sequence is TGTGCCAGCAGCCCAGCCGACCGGGACAGCTATGGCTACACCTTC.